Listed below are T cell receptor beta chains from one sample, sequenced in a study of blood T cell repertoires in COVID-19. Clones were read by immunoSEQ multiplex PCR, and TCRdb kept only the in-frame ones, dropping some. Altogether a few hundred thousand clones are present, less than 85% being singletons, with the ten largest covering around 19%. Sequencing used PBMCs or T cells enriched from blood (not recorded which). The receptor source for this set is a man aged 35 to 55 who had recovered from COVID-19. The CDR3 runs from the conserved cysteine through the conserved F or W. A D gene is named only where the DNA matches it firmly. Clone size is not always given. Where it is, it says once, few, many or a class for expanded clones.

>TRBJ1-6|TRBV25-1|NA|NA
CASRQGMVSPLHF
TGTGCCAGCAGACAGGGAATGGTTTCACCCCTCCACTTT
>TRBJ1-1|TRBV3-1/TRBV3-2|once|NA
CASSLTTGNTEAFF
TGTGCCAGCAGCCTGACGACAGGGAACACTGAAGCTTTCTTT
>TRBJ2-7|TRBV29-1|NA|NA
CSVVFSVGSSSYEQYF
TGCAGCGTTGTCTTTTCGGTCGGTAGTAGCTCCTACGAGCAGTACTTC
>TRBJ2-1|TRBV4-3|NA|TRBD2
CASSQDPPTSGSGNEQFF
TGCGCCAGCAGCCAAGATCCGCCGACTAGCGGGAGTGGAAATGAGCAGTTCTTC
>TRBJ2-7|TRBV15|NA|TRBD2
CATSRPTGTNSYEQYF
TGTGCCACCAGCAGACCAACCGGGACTAACTCCTACGAGCAGTACTTC
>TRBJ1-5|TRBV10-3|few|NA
CAITRDTNQPQHF
TGTGCCATCACCCGGGACACCAATCAGCCCCAGCATTTT
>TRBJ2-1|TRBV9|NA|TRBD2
CASSGTSGGLEEQFF
TGTGCCAGCAGCGGGACTAGCGGGGGGCTAGAGGAGCAGTTCTTC
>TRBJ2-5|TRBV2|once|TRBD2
CASNRLGGRQETQYF
TGTGCCAGCAACAGACTGGGGGGGAGACAAGAGACCCAGTACTTC
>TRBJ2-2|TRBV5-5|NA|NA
CASTVQGNTGELFF
TGTGCCAGCACGGTACAGGGGAACACCGGGGAGCTGTTTTTT
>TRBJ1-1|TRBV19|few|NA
CASSIRLGGSTEAFF
TGTGCCAGTAGTATTCGGCTCGGGGGAAGCACTGAAGCTTTCTTT
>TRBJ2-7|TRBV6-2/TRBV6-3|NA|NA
CASSYPGGLDEQYF
TGTGCCAGCAGTTACCCAGGGGGGTTGGACGAGCAGTACTTC
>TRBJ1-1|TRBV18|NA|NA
CASSPPSVSGTEAFF
TGTGCCAGCTCACCACCGTCTGTTTCGGGGACTGAAGCTTTCTTT
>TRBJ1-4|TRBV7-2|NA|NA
CASSFRYNEKLFF
TGTGCCAGCAGCTTCCGTTATAATGAAAAACTGTTTTTT
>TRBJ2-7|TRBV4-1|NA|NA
CASSQAALTGWNEQYF
TGCGCCAGCAGCCAAGCGGCCCTAACAGGGTGGAACGAGCAGTACTTC
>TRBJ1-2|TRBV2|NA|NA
CASSGWRAGAFYGYTF
TGTGCCAGCAGTGGGTGGCGGGCGGGGGCTTTCTATGGCTACACCTTC
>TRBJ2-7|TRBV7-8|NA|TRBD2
CASSLTSGDSYEQYF
TGTGCCAGCAGCCTAACTAGCGGGGACTCCTACGAGCAGTACTTC
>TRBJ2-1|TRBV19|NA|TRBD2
CASSIGRSGRGPEQFF
TGTGCCAGTAGTATTGGTAGGAGCGGGAGGGGGCCCGAGCAGTTCTTC
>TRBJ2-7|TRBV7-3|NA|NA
CASSLTASYEQYF
TGTGCCAGCAGCTTAACAGCCTCCTACGAGCAGTACTTC
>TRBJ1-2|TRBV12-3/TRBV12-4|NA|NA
CASRGTINYGYTF
TGTGCCAGTCGCGGGACGATTAACTATGGCTACACCTTC
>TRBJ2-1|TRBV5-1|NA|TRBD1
CASSSSGTGEEEQFF
TGCGCCAGCAGCTCGTCCGGGACAGGGGAGGAAGAGCAGTTCTTC
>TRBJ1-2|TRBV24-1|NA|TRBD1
CATSDSDRPNYGYTF
TGTGCCACCAGTGATTCGGACAGGCCTAACTATGGCTACACCTTC
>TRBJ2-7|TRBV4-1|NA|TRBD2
CASSPVVRSGNHEQYF
TGCGCCAGCAGCCCCGTCGTTCGTAGCGGGAACCACGAGCAGTACTTC
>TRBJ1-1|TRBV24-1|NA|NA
CATSDSRQVGGDAFF
TGTGCCACCAGTGACTCAAGACAGGTTGGGGGCGATGCTTTCTTT
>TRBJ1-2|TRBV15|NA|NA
CATSRGSAGLAYGYTF
TGTGCCACCAGCAGAGGTAGTGCAGGGCTCGCTTATGGCTACACCTTC
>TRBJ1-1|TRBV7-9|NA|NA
CASSFEDTMNTEAFF
TGTGCCAGCAGCTTCGAGGACACCATGAACACTGAAGCTTTCTTT
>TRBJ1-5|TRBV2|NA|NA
CASSAPGSNKQPQHF
TGTGCCAGCAGTGCGCCGGGGTCCAATAAACAGCCCCAGCATTTT
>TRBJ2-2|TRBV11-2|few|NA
CASSPRGGGGTGELFF
TGTGCCAGCAGCCCGAGGGGGGGAGGGGGCACCGGGGAGCTGTTTTTT
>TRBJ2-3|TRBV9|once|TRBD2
CASSVPLAGGTDTQYF
TGTGCCAGCAGCGTCCCTTTAGCGGGAGGAACAGATACGCAGTATTTT
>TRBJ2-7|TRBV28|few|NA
CASSAGRNYEQYF
TGTGCCAGCAGTGCCGGGAGAAACTACGAGCAGTACTTC
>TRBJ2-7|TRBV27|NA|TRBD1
CASSYYGTGFHEQYF
TGTGCCAGCAGTTATTACGGGACAGGGTTCCACGAGCAGTACTTC
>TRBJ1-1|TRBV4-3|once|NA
CASSQEGKGVANTEAFF
TGCGCCAGCAGCCAAGAAGGAAAGGGGGTAGCGAACACTGAAGCTTTCTTT
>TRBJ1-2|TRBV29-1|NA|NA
CSVQTDANYGYTF
TGCAGCGTCCAGACAGACGCTAACTATGGCTACACCTTC
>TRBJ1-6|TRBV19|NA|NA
CASRTSATGSSRGYNSPLHF
TGTGCCAGTAGGACTTCAGCTACAGGGAGTTCGCGTGGGTATAATTCACCCCTCCACTTT
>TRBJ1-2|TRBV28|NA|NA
CASSKVHGGYTF
TGTGCCAGCAGCAAAGTTCACGGTGGCTACACCTTC
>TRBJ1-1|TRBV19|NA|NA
CASSIWARSGNTEAFF
TGTGCCAGTAGTATATGGGCCCGAAGTGGGAACACTGAAGCTTTCTTT
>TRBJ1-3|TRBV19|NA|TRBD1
CASSAGTGSSASTGNTIYF
TGTGCCAGTAGTGCCGGGACAGGGAGTTCCGCTAGTACTGGAAACACCATATATTTT
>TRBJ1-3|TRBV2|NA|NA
CATQRGSGSGNTIYF
TGTGCCACCCAGCGGGGCTCCGGCTCTGGAAACACCATATATTTT
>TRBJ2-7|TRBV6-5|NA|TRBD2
CASSYSKTSGSYEQYF
TGTGCCAGCAGTTACTCGAAGACTAGCGGATCCTACGAGCAGTACTTC
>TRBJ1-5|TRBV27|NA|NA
CASSLGSPADQPQHF
TGTGCCAGCAGTTTAGGATCCCCTGCGGATCAGCCCCAGCATTTT
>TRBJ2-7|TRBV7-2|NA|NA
CASSLGAGRYEQYF
TGTGCCAGCAGCTTAGGGGCAGGGCGGTACGAGCAGTACTTC
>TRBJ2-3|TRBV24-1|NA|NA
CATSDYAGDDTQYF
TGTGCCACCAGTGACTACGCAGGGGATGATACGCAGTATTTT
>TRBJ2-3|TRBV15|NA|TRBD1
CATSSRDRAVDTQYF
TGTGCCACCAGCAGCCGGGACAGGGCCGTAGATACGCAGTATTTT
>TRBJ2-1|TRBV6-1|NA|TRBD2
CASSEGLAVNEQFF
TGTGCCAGCAGTGAGGGACTAGCGGTCAATGAGCAGTTCTTC
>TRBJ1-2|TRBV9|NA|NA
CASSGRVTDIYGYTF
TGTGCCAGCAGCGGGAGGGTGACGGACATCTATGGCTACACCTTC
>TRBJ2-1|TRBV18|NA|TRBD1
CASSPGQGGSYNEQFF
TGTGCCAGCTCACCCGGACAGGGTGGCTCCTACAATGAGCAGTTCTTC
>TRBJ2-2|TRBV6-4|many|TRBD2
CASSEVAGATGELFF
TGTGCCAGCAGTGAGGTAGCGGGAGCCACCGGGGAGCTGTTTTTT
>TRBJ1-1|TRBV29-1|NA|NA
CSVERRLTASEAFF
TGCAGCGTTGAACGCCGACTGACAGCATCGGAAGCTTTCTTT
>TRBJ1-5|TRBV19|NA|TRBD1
CASSKGPGGFQPQHF
TGTGCCAGTAGTAAGGGGCCAGGGGGTTTTCAGCCCCAGCATTTT